Listed below are T cell receptor beta chains from one sample, sequenced in a study of T cells after yellow fever vaccination. Each CDR3 protein gets one entry after TCRdb re-called the 5' RACE reads with MiXCR. The sample has more than 25,000 distinct CDR3 sequences; 4.5% to 6% are singletons. This specimen was PBMCs, either bulk or a sorted T-cell subset (CD4+, CD8+, memory, or dextramer-sorted; not recorded which), taken 15 days after the yellow fever booster vaccination. Receptors originate from a man aged 30 to 45 who received the YFV17D yellow fever vaccine. The CDR3 runs from the conserved cysteine through the conserved F or W. A D gene is named only where the DNA matches it firmly. Clone size is given as once, few, many, or a class for an expanded clone.

j_gene: TRBJ2-6
d_gene: TRBD1
v_gene: TRBV5-1
abundance: many
CDR3nt: TGCGCCAGCAGCTTGGAGGGACAGGGCTTCGCTGGGGCCAACGTCCTGACTTTC
CDR3aa: CASSLEGQGFAGANVLTF

j_gene: TRBJ1-4
d_gene: TRBD1
v_gene: TRBV20-1
abundance: many
CDR3nt: TGCAGTGCCAGGATGGAGGGGGACAGTTTTGAAAAACTGTTTTTT
CDR3aa: CSARMEGDSFEKLFF

j_gene: TRBJ2-1
d_gene: .
v_gene: TRBV5-1
abundance: many
CDR3nt: TGCGCCAGCAGCTCCCAGGGGGGAGGTTCCTACAATGAGCAGTTCTTC
CDR3aa: CASSSQGGGSYNEQFF

j_gene: TRBJ2-3
d_gene: .
v_gene: TRBV29-1
abundance: many
CDR3nt: TGCAGCGAAGCTGCTAGCACAGATACGCAGTATTTT
CDR3aa: CSEAASTDTQYF

j_gene: TRBJ2-2
d_gene: TRBD2
v_gene: TRBV7-6
abundance: many
CDR3nt: TGTGCCAGCAGCCAAGGGACTAGCGGGATCCCCGGGGAGCTGTTTTTT
CDR3aa: CASSQGTSGIPGELFF

j_gene: TRBJ2-7
d_gene: .
v_gene: TRBV5-1
abundance: many
CDR3nt: TGCGCCAGCAGCAGGACAGCCCACGAGCAGTACTTC
CDR3aa: CASSRTAHEQYF

j_gene: TRBJ2-3
d_gene: .
v_gene: TRBV7-8
abundance: many
CDR3nt: TGTGCCAGCAGCTGGGGGCGGGATACGCAGTATTTT
CDR3aa: CASSWGRDTQYF

j_gene: TRBJ2-7
d_gene: TRBD1
v_gene: TRBV5-1
abundance: many
CDR3nt: TGCGCCAGCAGCATGCCCGGGACAGGGGTCTACGAGCAGTACTTC
CDR3aa: CASSMPGTGVYEQYF

j_gene: TRBJ2-7
d_gene: .
v_gene: TRBV7-8
abundance: many
CDR3nt: TGTGCCAGCAGCCCGATGGACTACGCCGAGCAGTACTTC
CDR3aa: CASSPMDYAEQYF

j_gene: TRBJ2-7
d_gene: .
v_gene: TRBV30
abundance: many
CDR3nt: TGTGCCTGGAGTTGGAGTGGGACCCACGGCGAGCAGTACTTC
CDR3aa: CAWSWSGTHGEQYF

j_gene: TRBJ2-1
d_gene: TRBD2
v_gene: TRBV6-1
abundance: many
CDR3nt: TGTGCCAGCAAACTAGCGGGAGGGAATCGGGAGCAGTTCTTC
CDR3aa: CASKLAGGNREQFF